This T cell receptor (beta chain) was recovered during a study of T cell responses to AZD1222 COVID-19 vaccine. About this clone: Its antigen is still unknown.

The repertoire was sequenced with immunoSEQ multiplex PCR; TCRdb's copy has only in-frame clones and lacks some. The table includes 85,000 to 90,000 clones, roughly 90% detected once. Broader study findings: The reported proportion of spike-specific TCRs targeting unmutated variant regions was nearly half. At baseline, just a handful of AZD1222 recipients tested seropositive. Vaccine-related CD4 TCRs covered spike, predominating at 160-218 and 743-854. Repertoire sampling occurred only after the peak T cell response.

This clonotype was obtained from an adult in good health. Specimen: peripheral blood, collected on day 0 of AZD1222 vaccination.

The CDR3 sequence: CASSISGRGAGAYGYTF. The CDR3, as DNA: TGTGCCAGCAGCATTAGTGGCCGGGGCGCCGGGGCCTATGGCTACACCTTC. The J gene is TRBJ1-2, the V gene TRBV7-8; perhaps TRBD1 as D (5 bases). The CDR3 totals 17 residues. Trimming took off 5 bases at V and 4 bases at J, with 23 bases between the two ends. The germline CDR1 and CDR2 sequences are SGHVS and FQNEAQ. Combining the CDR3 with reference TRBV7-8 and TRBJ1-2 gives the whole variable domain GAGVSQSPRYKVAKRGQDVALRCDPISGHVSLFWYQQALGQGPEFLTYFQNEAQLDKSGLPSDRFFAERPEGSVSTLKIQRTQQEDSAVYLCASSISGRGAGAYGYTFGSGTRLTVV.